This entry lists 8 T cell receptor beta chains sequenced from one sample in a study of blood T cell repertoires in COVID-19. The protocol was immunoSEQ multiplex PCR, while the TCRdb copy is restricted to in-frame clones and leaves out a portion. The table lists about 480,000 clones, about 88% of them singletons. What was sequenced was peripheral blood. The receptors originated from a man between 18 and 29 years old with COVID-19, enrolled during active disease.

The chain carries TRBV6-5 and TRBJ1-5, with D maybe TRBD1 (5 bases). Germline CDR1 and CDR2: MNHEY and SVGAGI. The CDR3 contains 14 residues. With 4 bases removed from V and 1 base from J, the gap between germline ends came to 8 bases. The CDR3 reads CASSSPGSNQPQHF. CDR3 nucleotide sequence: TGTGCCAGCAGTTCGCCAGGGAGCAATCAGCCCCAGCATTTT.

The chain has TRBV2 and TRBJ2-7; no reliable D call. Germline CDR1 reads SNHLY; CDR2 reads FYNNEI. The CDR3 covers 11 residues. With 11 bases removed from V and 1 base from J, the gap between germline ends came to 9 bases. The CDR3 protein is CASRQSYEQYF. In DNA, the CDR3 is TGTGCCTCTCGTCAGTCCTACGAGCAGTACTTC.

The CDR3 here is CASFGQVVNTEAFF. The CDR3 DNA is TGTGCCAGCTTTGGACAGGTGGTGAACACTGAAGCTTTCTTT. The chain links TRBV2 to TRBJ1-1, with 7 bases matching TRBD1. The germline CDR1 and CDR2 sequences are SNHLY and FYNNEI. There are 14 residues in the CDR3. V lost 8 bases and J lost 0; bases outside the gene matches: 6.

Written as DNA, the CDR3 is TGTGCCAGCAGGGGTTATCAGGGGGCAAAGGGTGAGCAGTACTTC. Encoded protein: CASRGYQGAKGEQYF. The chain recombines TRBV2 with TRBJ2-7, with 8 bases that match TRBD1. Germline CDR1 and CDR2: SNHLY and FYNNEI. The V segment lost 6 bases and the J segment 7 bases; nucleotides outside the gene matches: 14. The CDR3 is 15 residues long.

This rearrangement joins TRBV19 to TRBJ1-2, with 10 bases identical to TRBD1. The junction had 10 bases not matched to a gene; V was cut back by 8 bases and J by 4 bases. Germline V gene data show CDR1 as LNHDA and CDR2 as SQIVND (reference sequence). This CDR3 is built from 15 residues. In nucleotides, the CDR3 is TGTGCCAGTTTTCGGCAAGGGACAGGGGCCTATGGCTACACCTTC. This gives the protein CASFRQGTGAYGYTF.

The chain couples TRBV29-1 to TRBJ1-2; D is unresolved. Deletions cut 2 bases from V and 7 bases from J, with 20 bases between. Germline lookup yields CDR1 SQVTM and CDR2 ANQGSEA. The CDR3 has 15 amino acids. CDR3 DNA sequence: TGCAGCGTTGAAAGTGGCCGGGAGGGTGTAAGTGGCTACACCTTC. As protein: CSVESGREGVSGYTF.

This chain links TRBV11-2 with TRBJ2-1; unclear D gene. The CDR3 loop spans 12 amino acids. From germline, CDR1 is SGHAT and CDR2 FQNNGV. Trimming pared 3 bases from V and 5 bases from J, leaving 5 bases between. This CDR3 reads CASSFSHNEQFF. The CDR3 region has the DNA TGTGCCAGCAGCTTCTCTCACAATGAGCAGTTCTTC.

The J gene is TRBJ2-7, the V gene TRBV15; 7 nucleotides align to TRBD1. From germline, CDR1 is LNHNV and CDR2 YYDKDF (reference sequence). The CDR3 spans 16 residues. V lost 3 bases and J lost 1; bases outside the gene matches: 9. CDR3 amino acids: CATSSQRDSISYEQYF. CDR3 sequence (DNA): TGTGCCACCAGCAGCCAAAGGGACAGTATTTCCTACGAGCAGTACTTC.